One and the same sample provided the 29 T cell receptor beta chains below, sequenced in a study of molecular identifiers for immune sequencing clone quantification. TCRdb passed the PCR reads through MiXCR, listing each CDR3 protein once. The table lists fewer than 350,000 distinct CDR3 sequences, 24% of them singletons, with 0.74% in the top ten. The sequenced sample was naive CD8+ T cells from blood, with Jurkat cell RNA spiked in. The subset here: FACS-sorted CD8+CD4-CCR7+CD45RA+ naive T cells. These receptors originate from a human donor in good health. Some libraries in this study had Jurkat cell RNA spiked in.

The gene calls are TRBV3-1 and TRBJ2-3; tentative D call: TRBD2 (6 bases). Per the germline V gene, CDR1 is LGHDT and CDR2 is YNNKEL (reference sequence). CDR3 size: 17 residues. V gave up 0 bases and J gave up 2 bases, with 15 bases separating them. DNA for the CDR3: TGTGCCAGCAGCCAAGATCGTGGAGGGATTGCCACAGATACGCAGTATTTT. Its protein product is CASSQDRGGIATDTQYF.

The table lists this clonotype with many counts. CDR3 residues: CASSYVEGMKQFF. The CDR3 DNA follows: TGTGCCAGCAGTTACGTGGAGGGGATGAAGCAGTTCTTC. The V gene is TRBV6-5, the J gene TRBJ2-1, with TRBD2 as a possible D gene (6 bases). V was clipped by 2 bases and J by 11 bases, with 13 bases between them. The V gene's germline CDR1 is MNHEY and CDR2 SVGAGI. The CDR3 contains 13 residues.

This chain uses TRBV10-3 with TRBJ2-3, with TRBD2 matching over 10 bases. Trimming at V came to 6 bases and at J to 3 bases, leaving 6 bases not matched to a gene. Germline assignment: CDR1 ENHRY and CDR2 SYGVKD. The CDR3 is 15 amino acids. The CDR3 reads CAISPTSGATDTQYF. The CDR3 DNA follows: TGTGCCATCAGCCCAACTAGCGGGGCTACAGATACGCAGTATTTT.

This chain uses TRBV20-1 with TRBJ2-7, with TRBD2 identical over 10 bases. Germline CDR1 and CDR2: DFQATT and SNEGSKA (reference sequence). The CDR3 totals 15 residues. The V segment lost 0 bases and the J segment 2 bases; nucleotides outside the gene matches: 4. CDR3 DNA: TGCAGTGCTAGAGATGGGCTAGCGGGAGCCTACGAGCAGTACTTC. Its protein is CSARDGLAGAYEQYF.

A remark on this clonotype: A much larger clone lies a single base off, so this may be a read error. The chain links TRBV30 to TRBJ1-1, with D uncertain. Germline loops: CDR1 GTSNPN, CDR2 SVGIG (reference sequence). The length of the CDR3 is 11 residues. CDR3 bases: TGTGCCTGGTGTGTACGGAGTGAAGCTTTCTTT. Its translation: CAWCVRSEAFF.

On this clonotype itself: Possible read error: a much larger clone is one base away. V usage is TRBV5-3 and J usage is TRBJ2-3; possibly TRBD2 for D (6 bases). TRBV5-3 is annotated as an ORF whose role is uncertain. The CDR3 extends over 14 amino acids. Trimming pared 8 bases from V and 2 bases from J, leaving 15 bases between. The CDR3 sequence is CASSRREPTDTQYF. CDR3 in DNA: TGTGCCAGCAGCCGGAGGGAGCCCACAGATACGCAGTATTTT.

This clonotype occurred many times. V and J are TRBV6-2 or TRBV6-3 and TRBJ2-2; 8 positions agree with TRBD1. CDR3 size: 15 residues. The trim removed 4 bases at V and 1 base at J, leaving 2 bases unmatched. CDR1 MNHEY and CDR2 SVGEGT come from the germline V gene. For the CDR3, the DNA is TGTGCCAGCAGTTCCGACAGGGGGAACACCGGGGAGCTGTTTTTT. This translates into CASSSDRGNTGELFF.

The sample holds a few counts of this clonotype. CDR3 nucleotide sequence: TGTGCCAGCAGTTACGGACTAGCGGGGACCACAGATACGCAGTATTTT. Amino acids: CASSYGLAGTTDTQYF. The chain carries TRBV27 and TRBJ2-3; 12 nucleotides align to TRBD2. Germline V gene data show CDR1 as MNHEY and CDR2 as SMNVEV (reference sequence). This CDR3 spans 16 amino acids. Losses at the gene ends were 4 bases for V and 2 bases for J; bases not matched to a gene: 4.

Concerning this clonotype: A clone one base away is much larger, so this may be a read error. The chain joins TRBV6-5 to TRBJ2-2, with 7 bases identical to TRBD1. Germline CDR1 and CDR2: MNHEY and SVGAGI. The CDR3 has 14 amino acids. CDR3 sequence (DNA): TGTGCCGGCAGTTACGGGACAGCTGTCGGGGAGCTGTTTTTT. Its protein is CAGSYGTAVGELFF.

Concerning this clonotype: At one end, the junction sequence differs from germline, possibly due to a read error. V and J are TRBV4-1 and TRBJ2-7; the match to TRBD1 covers 7 bases. The CDR3 runs to 16 residues. CDR1 MGHRA and CDR2 YSYEKL come from the germline V gene. The CDR3 reads CASSQGPGQLPYEQNF. The CDR3 bases are TGCGCCAGCAGCCAAGGCCCGGGACAGCTACCCTACGAGCAGAACTTC.

This clonotype has ten or more counts. The chain has TRBV28 and TRBJ2-5; possible D gene TRBD2, 6 bases. The germline V gene has CDR1 MDHEN and CDR2 SYDVKM. The length of the CDR3 is 14 residues. Trimming removed 3 bases from V and 3 bases from J, with 11 bases in between. As DNA, the CDR3 is TGTGCCAGCAGTTTGACGGCGGGAAAAGAGACCCAGTACTTC. Translating gives CASSLTAGKETQYF. The complete variable domain, with remaining parts taken from reference TRBV28 and TRBJ2-5, reads DVKVTQSSRYLVKRTGEKVFLECVQDMDHENMFWYRQDPGLGLRLIYFSYDVKMKEKGDIPEGYSVSREKKERFSLILESASTNQTSMYLCASSLTAGKETQYFGPGTRLLVL.

In its sample, this clonotype was seen a few times. V gene TRBV12-3 or TRBV12-4 combines with J gene TRBJ1-6; D is unclear. Deletions cut 2 bases from V and 8 bases from J, with 13 bases between. This CDR3 region has 15 residues. This chain's CDR3 is CASSLYRGSDSPLHF. The CDR3 coding sequence is TGTGCCAGCAGTTTATACCGGGGTAGTGATTCACCCCTCCACTTT.

There are a few counts of this clonotype. This sequence joins TRBV5-6 and TRBJ2-7; 8 bases line up with TRBD1. Germline V gene data show CDR1 as SGHDT and CDR2 as YYEEEE. V shed 1 base and J 4 bases; nucleotides not matched to a gene: 7. The CDR3 spans 15 residues. The CDR3 nucleotides are TGTGCCAGCAGCTTGTACCGGGACAGGTCATACGAGCAGTACTTC. Translating it yields CASSLYRDRSYEQYF.

This clonotype was counted ten times or more. The chain uses TRBV5-1 and TRBJ2-5; tentatively, D is TRBD1 (6 bases). The CDR3 loop spans 16 amino acids. Deletions cut 4 bases from V and 4 bases from J, with 20 bases between. Looked up from germline, CDR1 is SGHRS and CDR2 is YFSETQ. The CDR3 here is CASSPDSKRYGETQYF. For the CDR3, the DNA is TGCGCCAGCAGCCCGGACAGCAAGCGGTACGGAGAGACCCAGTACTTC.

At least ten counts were recorded for this clonotype. V and J are TRBV28 and TRBJ2-7; D not certain. V lost 7 bases and J 1 base, leaving 11 bases between the germline ends. Per the germline V gene, CDR1 is MDHEN and CDR2 is SYDVKM. This CDR3 has 13 residues. The CDR3 DNA is TGTGCCAGCAATATGGTCCGATCCTACGAGCAGTACTTC. As protein: CASNMVRSYEQYF.

This clonotype was picked up a small number of times. The rearrangement uses TRBV4-1 and TRBJ2-7; D possibly uses TRBD1 or TRBD2 (5 bases each). Germline values: CDR1 MGHRA, CDR2 YSYEKL. This CDR3 is built from 16 residues. V was trimmed by 0 bases and J by 6 bases, leaving 18 bases between them. Here the CDR3 reads CASSQDSMGRGAEQYF. The CDR3 nucleotides are TGCGCCAGCAGCCAAGATTCAATGGGACGGGGCGCCGAGCAGTACTTC.

This clonotype was seen ten or more times. The CDR3 DNA reads TGTGCCAGCAGTTTATACCCGGCACTAGCGTACGAGCAGTACTTC. The encoded protein is CASSLYPALAYEQYF. The chain recombines TRBV27 with TRBJ2-7; 7 bases match TRBD2. Trimming took 1 base from V and 4 from J; bases not matched to a gene: 7. The CDR3 sequence is 15 residues long. Germline V gene sequence: CDR1 MNHEY, CDR2 SMNVEV (reference sequence).

In regard to this clonotype: This may be a read error, as it is one base from a much larger clone. V usage is TRBV29-1 and J usage is TRBJ1-2, with no clear D. The V gene lost 3 bases and the J gene lost 3 bases, with 11 bases spanning the gap. The CDR3 contains 13 residues. Germline V lookup: CDR1 SQVTM, CDR2 ANQGSEA. Written as DNA, the CDR3 is TGCAGCGTTGATCGAGGGAGGTACTATGGCTACACCTTC. Protein: CSVDRGRYYGYTF.

This clonotype showed up many times. The chain employs TRBV4-2 and TRBJ1-4; unclear D gene. The germline V gene has CDR1 LGHNA and CDR2 YNFKEQ. V lost 0 bases, J lost 0 bases, and 8 bases lay in between. The CDR3 runs to 16 residues. Here the CDR3 reads CASSQDRHATNEKLFF. CDR3 bases: TGTGCCAGCAGCCAAGATCGCCATGCAACTAATGAAAAACTGTTTTTT.

The gene calls are TRBV5-6 and TRBJ2-3; no clear D. The CDR3 has 16 amino acids. Deletions cut 4 bases from V and 2 bases from J, with 17 bases between. The germline V gene encodes CDR1 SGHDT and CDR2 YYEEEE. DNA of the CDR3: TGTGCCAGCAGCCCGACCGCTTTTGAATTCACAGATACGCAGTATTTT. Protein sequence: CASSPTAFEFTDTQYF. The full variable domain, its missing parts supplied by reference TRBV5-6 and TRBJ2-3, is DAGVTQSPTHLIKTRGQQVTLRCSPKSGHDTVSWYQQALGQGPQFIFQYYEEEERQRGNFPDRFSGHQFPNYSSELNVNALLLGDSALYLCASSPTAFEFTDTQYFGPGTRLTVL.

The J gene is TRBJ2-3, the V gene TRBV5-1; 7 bases agree with TRBD1. The CDR3 length is 14 residues. The V gene's germline CDR1 is SGHRS and CDR2 YFSETQ. The junction had 4 bases not matched to a gene; V was cut back by 2 bases and J by 4 bases. DNA for the CDR3: TGCGCCAGCAGCTTCTCCCAGGGGGCAGATACGCAGTATTTT. As protein: CASSFSQGADTQYF.

This clonotype was seen repeatedly, ten times or more. The chain employs TRBV7-9 and TRBJ2-2, with unresolved D. V was pared by 0 bases and J by 6 bases, with 5 bases between. Germline CDR1 and CDR2: SEHNR and FQNEAQ (reference sequence). There are 13 residues in the CDR3. DNA of the CDR3: TGTGCCAGCAGCTTAGCAGTTGCCGGGGAGCTGTTTTTT. This codes for CASSLAVAGELFF. The whole variable domain, filled in from reference TRBV7-9 and TRBJ2-2, reads DTGVSQNPRHKITKRGQNVTFRCDPISEHNRLYWYRQTLGQGPEFLTYFQNEAQLEKSRLLSDRFSAERPKGSFSTLEIQRTEQGDSAMYLCASSLAVAGELFFGEGSRLTVL.

The chain combines TRBV7-9 with TRBJ1-4, with unresolved D. Germline V gene sequence: CDR1 SEHNR, CDR2 FQNEAQ (reference sequence). Trimming pared 1 base from V and 9 bases from J, leaving 18 bases between. This CDR3 has 16 residues. In DNA form, the CDR3 reads TGTGCCAGCAGCTTAGAAGTTGGAGGGTTTGATAAAAAACTGTTTTTT. Encoded protein: CASSLEVGGFDKKLFF.

This chain uses TRBV6-6 with TRBJ1-4; D remains unclear. The germline CDR1 and CDR2 sequences are MNHNY and SVGAGI (reference sequence). The CDR3 totals 17 residues. Trimming removed 0 bases from V and 0 bases from J, with 11 bases in between. The CDR3 reads CASSYSTPTATNEKLFF. CDR3 coding DNA: TGTGCCAGCAGTTACTCGACTCCGACTGCAACTAATGAAAAACTGTTTTTT.

The rearrangement links TRBV19 to TRBJ1-2; D uncertain. This CDR3 spans 11 amino acids. CDR1 and CDR2 (germline): LNHDA, SQIVND (reference sequence). With 2 bases removed from V and 8 bases from J, the gap between germline ends came to 6 bases. The CDR3 sequence is CASSIWAGYTF. In DNA, the CDR3 is TGTGCCAGTAGTATATGGGCCGGCTACACCTTC.

The rearrangement uses TRBV9 and TRBJ2-3; perhaps TRBD2 as D (5 bases). Germline lookup yields CDR1 SGDLS and CDR2 YYNGEE. Trimming cost V 3 bases and J 2 bases, with 13 bases left between them. The CDR3 has 15 amino acids. The CDR3 DNA is TGTGCCAGCAGCGGGAGCGGAGCGGCCACAGATACGCAGTATTTT. This encodes CASSGSGAATDTQYF.

As to this clonotype: A junction end diverges from the germline sequence, so it may reflect a read error. The rearrangement links TRBV11-1 to TRBJ1-1; no definite D call. This CDR3 is 14 amino acids long. Looked up from germline, CDR1 is SGHAT and CDR2 is FQDESV (reference sequence). CDR3 residues: CASSLVRSYTKAFF. The CDR3 bases are TGTGCCAGCAGCTTAGTTCGCAGCTACACTAAAGCTTTCTTT.

Points on this clonotype: This sequence may be a read error, since a much larger clone differs from it by one base. The chain carries TRBV6-1 and TRBJ1-5, with D maybe TRBD1 (5 bases). The CDR3 contains 17 residues. Trimming took off 2 bases at V and 5 bases at J, with 19 bases between the two ends. Looked up from germline, CDR1 is MNHNS and CDR2 is SASEGT. DNA for the CDR3: TGTGCCAGCAGTGAATTTGTCGGGGCAGTCCCTGATCAGCCCCAGCATTTT. Protein product: CASSEFVGAVPDQPQHF.

This clonotype was seen a handful of times. The chain recombines TRBV18 with TRBJ2-3, with 7 positions matching TRBD2. This CDR3 is built from 13 residues. J lost 6 bases, V lost 3 bases, and 3 bases had no gene match. Germline CDR1 and CDR2: KGHSH and LQKENI. The CDR3 region is CASSPELADTQYF. CDR3 in DNA: TGTGCCAGCTCACCCGAACTAGCGGATACGCAGTATTTT.